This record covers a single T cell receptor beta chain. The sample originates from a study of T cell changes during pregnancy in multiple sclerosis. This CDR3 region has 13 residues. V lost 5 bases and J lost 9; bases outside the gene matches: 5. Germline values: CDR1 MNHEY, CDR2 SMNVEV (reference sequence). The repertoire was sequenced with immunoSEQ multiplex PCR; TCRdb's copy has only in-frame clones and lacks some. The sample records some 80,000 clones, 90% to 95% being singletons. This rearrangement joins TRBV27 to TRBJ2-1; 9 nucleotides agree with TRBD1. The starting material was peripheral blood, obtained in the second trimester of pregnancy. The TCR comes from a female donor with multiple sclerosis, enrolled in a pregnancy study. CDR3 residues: CASSDRGWSEQFF. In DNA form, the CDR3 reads TGTGCCAGCAGTGACAGGGGGTGGAGTGAGCAGTTCTTC.